This record looks at one T cell receptor (beta chain) sequence and its context. The data stem from a study of blood T cell repertoires in COVID-19. Study context: Samples taken during acute and convalescent COVID-19 were collected in the United States, Italy and Spain.

In the original analysis: Researchers report that nucleated cell counts were estimated from reference gene primer amplification. This table comes from immunoSEQ multiplex PCR, and its TCRdb copy is limited to in-frame clones, with some not included. The DNA gave D and trimming, while V, J and clone size come from that table. The table has about 230,000 clones, 83% seen once. The CDR3 consists of 15 residues. Germline V gene lookup returns CDR1 SEHNR and CDR2 FQNEAQ (reference sequence). V shed 6 bases and J shed 6 bases, with 20 bases lying between them. The chain has TRBV7-9 and TRBJ1-2; D might be TRBD1 (6 bases). The sequenced sample consisted of peripheral blood. The receptor was derived from a woman in her fifties or sixties with acute or convalescent COVID-19. The CDR3 DNA follows: TGTGCCAGCAGTCGCCCGCCTCAGGGGCAGGATGGCTACACCTTC. Encoded protein: CASSRPPQGQDGYTF.